The sequence of this TCR beta chain was determined in a study of T-cell memory formation after mild COVID-19. The germline V gene has CDR1 LGHNA and CDR2 YNFKEQ. Germline trimming cut 0 bases from V and 4 bases from J; bases unmatched to any gene: 8. The CDR3 is 16 residues long. Each CDR3 protein gets one entry after TCRdb re-called the 5' RACE reads with MiXCR. The sample includes 300,000 to 400,000 distinct CDR3 sequences, roughly 13% seen only once; the top ten take about 20%. This clonotype has just a few counts. The source material was PBMCs or a T cell subset sorted from them (not recorded which). This sequence joins TRBV4-2 and TRBJ1-2; 7 bases align to TRBD1. The clonotype comes from a man aged 18 to 30 who had mild COVID-19 (a few samples of this study predate the infection). Cell type and time point are not known. This chain's CDR3 is CASSQDGAGGSYGYTF. CDR3 DNA sequence: TGTGCCAGCAGCCAAGATGGGGCAGGGGGAAGCTATGGCTACACCTTC.